The rows below give T cell receptor beta chains drawn from one sample of a study of cytomegalovirus exposure and HLA in healthy donors. Repertoires were generated with immunoSEQ multiplex PCR, while TCRdb's copy carries only in-frame clones and drops some. The sample holds 130,000 to 150,000 clones, roughly three quarters seen once. Sequencing was performed on PBMCs. These receptors were collected from a woman aged 40-49 years in good health and CMV-seropositive. Both conserved end residues are part of each CDR3. The D gene is left open where the match is weak. Some rows have no size entry. The others give once, few or many, or a class for an expanded clone.

CDR3 protein | CDR3 DNA | V gene | clone size | D gene | J gene
CASSSFYEQYF | TGTGCCAGCAGCTCCTTCTACGAGCAGTACTTC | TRBV7-2 | - | - | TRBJ2-7
CAWGMDYRPLHF | TGTGCCTGGGGGATGGACTACCGGCCCCTCCACTTT | TRBV30 | - | - | TRBJ1-6
CASSPGQGEVTNEKLFF | TGTGCCAGCAGCCCCGGACAGGGGGAAGTAACTAATGAAAAACTGTTTTTT | TRBV5-6 | - | TRBD1 | TRBJ1-4
CASSRGTSGNYNEQFF | TGTGCCAGCAGCCGGGGGACTAGCGGGAACTACAATGAGCAGTTCTTC | TRBV5-4 | once | TRBD2 | TRBJ2-1
CASSRDSFMNTEAFF | TGTGCCAGCAGCAGGGACAGCTTCATGAACACTGAAGCTTTCTTT | TRBV6-6 | - | TRBD1 | TRBJ1-1
CASGAGGSTDTQYF | TGTGCCAGCGGTGCCGGGGGAAGCACAGATACGCAGTATTTT | TRBV7-2 | - | - | TRBJ2-3
CASRTGDSGANVLTF | TGTGCCAGCAGGACAGGGGACTCTGGGGCCAACGTCCTGACTTTC | TRBV6-5 | - | TRBD1 | TRBJ2-6
CASSPDSASPLHF | TGTGCCAGCAGTCCCGACTCCGCTTCACCCCTCCACTTT | TRBV6-1 | once | - | TRBJ1-6
CASSYLRNQPQHF | TGTGCCAGCAGCTACTTGAGAAATCAGCCCCAGCATTTT | TRBV6-5 | - | - | TRBJ1-5
CASTKAGGGAINEQFF | TGTGCCAGCACTAAAGCAGGCGGGGGGGCCATCAATGAGCAGTTCTTC | TRBV7-2 | - | TRBD2 | TRBJ2-1